The T cell receptor (beta chain) under discussion was sequenced for a study of shared clonotypes between healthy human individuals. The wider study: For every donor, three CD4 naive, three CD4 memory, two CD8 naive and one CD8 memory plates were used. Overall study findings and caveats: The genetic and exposure-history diversity represented was limited by few donors. In several donors, around 5.5% of naive CD4 clonotypes appeared in common.

Evenly divided among several immunoSEQ plates was the genomic DNA of each subset. Sequencing used immunoSEQ multiplex PCR; TCRdb keeps in-frame clones, though not all of them. The table records some 2,500,000 clones, around 90% of them present only once. On this clone: Antigen unknown.

Germline CDR1 is SGHAT and CDR2 is FQNNGV. Trimming took 4 bases from V and 2 from J, leaving 12 bases between them. This CDR3 region has 14 residues. Source material: naive CD4+ T cells from PBMCs. Subset meaning: CD45RA+ positively selected. The gene calls are TRBV11-2 and TRBJ2-7, with D unresolved. This TCR was recovered from a young man in good health. Some clones in this sample may be carry-over from other donors' samples. The CDR3 reads CASSSGLEAYEQYF. The CDR3 DNA is TGTGCCAGCAGCTCAGGCCTAGAAGCCTACGAGCAGTACTTC.